The 30 T cell receptor beta chains reported below all come from one sample, sequenced in a study of blood T cell repertoires in COVID-19. The table came from immunoSEQ multiplex PCR; TCRdb's copy has only in-frame clones and leaves some out. This sample has around 270,000 clones, with around nine tenths found just once. Sample: peripheral blood. These TCRs come from a man aged 25-45 years with acute or convalescent COVID-19.

The J gene is TRBJ1-5, the V gene TRBV5-5, with 12 nucleotides matching TRBD1. The J segment lost 7 bases and the V segment lost 0 bases, leaving 8 bases of the junction unmatched. Germline CDR1 SGHKS, CDR2 YYEKEE (reference sequence). This CDR3 has 17 residues. The CDR3 sequence: CASSLAGDRGRRQPQHF. The CDR3 DNA sequence: TGTGCCAGCAGCTTGGCCGGGGACAGGGGGCGGAGGCAGCCCCAGCATTTT.

The chain links TRBV10-1 to TRBJ2-1; 14 positions match TRBD2. The junction had 5 bases not matched to a gene; V was cut back by 0 bases and J by 7 bases. This CDR3 contains 17 residues. Germline-derived CDR1 and CDR2 are WNHNN and SYGVQD (reference sequence). CDR3 nucleotides: TGCGCCAGCAGTGAGTCTTTCGGGACTAGCGGGAGAAATGAGCAGTTCTTC. Protein product: CASSESFGTSGRNEQFF.

Points on this clone: The same CDR3 is also encoded by other DNA sequences in this sample. This sequence joins TRBV30 and TRBJ1-1; a possible D gene is TRBD1 (6 bases). The germline V and J ends were trimmed by 1 base and 3 bases, with 9 bases remaining between them. Germline CDR1 is GTSNPN and CDR2 is SVGIG (reference sequence). The CDR3 runs to 13 residues. This CDR3 is CAWSAQGYTEAFF. CDR3 in DNA: TGTGCCTGGAGTGCACAGGGTTACACTGAAGCTTTCTTT.

The genes are TRBV10-3 and TRBJ2-3, with 13 bases identical to TRBD2. The junction had 4 bases not matched to a gene; V was cut back by 7 bases and J by 0 bases. The CDR3 is 16 residues long. Germline values: CDR1 ENHRY, CDR2 SYGVKD. DNA for the CDR3: TGTGCCATCAAGAGGACTAGCGGGGGAAGCACAGATACGCAGTATTTT. It translates to CAIKRTSGGSTDTQYF.

The J gene is TRBJ1-1, the V gene TRBV27; D gene uncertain. Looked up from germline, CDR1 is MNHEY and CDR2 is SMNVEV (reference sequence). Trimming took 2 bases from V and 1 from J, leaving 11 bases between them. CDR3 length: 15 amino acids. The CDR3 DNA reads TGTGCCAGCAGTTTACTTGGCAGAAAGAACACTGAAGCTTTCTTT. This gives the protein CASSLLGRKNTEAFF.

The chain is built from TRBV28 and TRBJ2-2, with 11 bases matching TRBD2. Germline V gene sequence: CDR1 MDHEN, CDR2 SYDVKM. After removal of 8 bases from V and 5 bases from J, the junction contained 1 base not matched to a gene. The CDR3 totals 13 residues. The CDR3 loop is CASRLAGTGELFF. As DNA, the CDR3 is TGTGCCAGCCGACTAGCGGGGACCGGGGAGCTGTTTTTT.

The CDR3 here is CASSPHLVNTEAFF. The CDR3 nucleotides read TGTGCCAGCAGCCCCCACCTAGTGAACACTGAAGCTTTCTTT. The rearrangement links TRBV11-2 to TRBJ1-1; the D is unclear. CDR1 and CDR2 (germline): SGHAT, FQNNGV. V dropped 5 bases and J dropped 0 bases, with 10 bases sitting between them. CDR3 size: 14 residues.

The V and J genes are TRBV11-2 and TRBJ2-7; perhaps TRBD2 as D (5 bases). The CDR3 spans 12 residues. Germline CDR1 and CDR2: SGHAT and FQNNGV. The germline V and J ends were trimmed by 1 base and 5 bases, with 6 bases remaining between them. As DNA, the CDR3 is TGTGCCAGCAGCTTAGCCGGGGACGAGCAGTACTTC. Translated: CASSLAGDEQYF.

The V call is TRBV11-2, the J call TRBJ2-1; 10 nucleotides line up with TRBD2. With V trimmed by 2 bases and J by 15 bases, 10 bases remained unmatched. Germline assignment: CDR1 SGHAT and CDR2 FQNNGV. This CDR3 has 14 residues. The CDR3, as DNA: TGTGCCAGCAGCTTAACAACTAGCGGGATTAGGCTGTTCTTC. It yields the protein CASSLTTSGIRLFF.

The rearrangement joins TRBV2 to TRBJ2-1, with D possibly TRBD1 on 5 matching bases. Between the trimmed V and J ends, which lost 6 bases and 4 bases, there was a span of 10 bases. The CDR3 spans 13 residues. From germline, CDR1 is SNHLY and CDR2 FYNNEI. The CDR3 DNA is TGTGCCAGCAGCGAGACAGCTTACAATGAGCAGTTCTTC. As protein: CASSETAYNEQFF. Looking up the rest from reference TRBV2 and TRBJ2-1 gives the full variable domain: EPEVTQTPSHQVTQMGQEVILRCVPISNHLYFYWYRQILGQKVEFLVSFYNNEISEKSEIFDDQFSVERPDGSNFTLKIRSTKLEDSAMYFCASSETAYNEQFFGPGTRLTVL.

The J gene is TRBJ2-7, the V gene TRBV5-1, with 7 nucleotides matching TRBD2. Germline CDR1 SGHRS, CDR2 YFSETQ. The CDR3 length is 14 residues. V was pared by 5 bases and J by 1 base, with 6 bases of the junction left unmatched. CDR3 region: CASRAGTNSYEQYF. Here the CDR3 DNA reads TGCGCCAGCAGGGCCGGGACTAATTCCTACGAGCAGTACTTC.

The chain employs TRBV5-1 and TRBJ1-1; 7 bases map to TRBD1. The CDR3 totals 15 residues. Germline V lookup: CDR1 SGHRS, CDR2 YFSETQ. Trimming removed 0 bases from V and 2 bases from J; junction bases left unmatched: 4. Here the CDR3 reads CASSLGDSFNTEAFF. The DNA of the CDR3 is TGCGCCAGCAGCTTGGGGGACAGCTTTAACACTGAAGCTTTCTTT. Drawing the rest from reference TRBV5-1 and TRBJ1-1, the complete variable domain is KAGVTQTPRYLIKTRGQQVTLSCSPISGHRSVSWYQQTPGQGLQFLFEYFSETQRNKGNFPGRFSGRQFSNSRSEMNVSTLELGDSALYLCASSLGDSFNTEAFFGQGTRLTVV.

This sequence joins TRBV7-6 and TRBJ2-7; 10 bases line up with TRBD2. With 1 base clipped from V and 3 bases from J, the junction kept 0 bases outside the gene matches. The CDR3 is 14 residues long. Looked up from germline, CDR1 is SGHVS and CDR2 is FNYEAQ. CDR3 nucleotides: TGTGCCAGCAGCTTAGGACTAGCGGGCTACGAGCAGTACTTC. This gives the protein CASSLGLAGYEQYF.

The chain joins TRBV5-1 to TRBJ1-2; TRBD1 matches at 9 bases. CDR3 length: 16 residues. Germline assignment: CDR1 SGHRS and CDR2 YFSETQ. Unmatched junction bases numbered 14, after V lost 3 bases and J lost 8 bases. DNA of the CDR3: TGCGCCAGCAGCTCCATAAATACAGGGGGCGTGAAAGGCTACACCTTC. This codes for CASSSINTGGVKGYTF.

The rearrangement joins TRBV7-8 to TRBJ1-6; 8 bases match TRBD1. The CDR3 spans 16 residues. From germline, CDR1 is SGHVS and CDR2 FQNEAQ. V was clipped by 5 bases and J by 9 bases; unmatched bases: 12. This CDR3 reads CASSPRTGSEFSPLHF. The CDR3 nucleotides read TGTGCCAGCAGCCCCCGGACAGGGTCGGAGTTTTCACCCCTCCACTTT.

In its sample, this clone was seen once. The rearrangement joins TRBV4-2 to TRBJ2-1; a possible D gene is TRBD2 (5 bases). The germline V gene encodes CDR1 LGHNA and CDR2 YNFKEQ. V lost 1 base and J 4 bases, leaving 14 bases between the germline ends. This CDR3 region has 16 residues. DNA for the CDR3: TGTGCCAGCAGCCAAGCTGCGGGCGGTGAGTACAATGAGCAGTTCTTC. It encodes CASSQAAGGEYNEQFF.

V is TRBV6-6 and J is TRBJ2-2; 11 bases fit TRBD1. This CDR3 is built from 16 residues. The V and J ends lost 4 bases and 3 bases, in that order; junction bases with no gene match: 4. Germline CDR1 MNHNY, CDR2 SVGAGI (reference sequence). CDR3 sequence: CASSWRTGGDTGELFF. The CDR3, as DNA: TGTGCCAGCAGTTGGCGGACAGGGGGCGACACCGGGGAGCTGTTTTTT.

The CDR3 coding sequence is TGTGCCATCAGCCCAGACAGGGGACAGCCCCAGCATTTT. Amino acids: CAISPDRGQPQHF. The chain recombines TRBV10-3 with TRBJ1-5; 8 bases line up with TRBD1. The V gene end was trimmed by 6 bases and the J gene end by 7 bases; junction bases not matched to a gene: 5. The CDR3 spans 13 residues. From germline, CDR1 is ENHRY and CDR2 SYGVKD.

This clone was picked up one time. The rearrangement links TRBV11-2 to TRBJ2-3; D not certain. This CDR3 contains 14 residues. The germline V and J ends were trimmed by 6 bases and 5 bases, with 15 bases remaining between them. Per the germline V gene, CDR1 is SGHAT and CDR2 is FQNNGV. The CDR3 is CASSSASNRDTQYF. CDR3 DNA: TGTGCCAGCAGTTCCGCAAGTAATAGAGATACGCAGTATTTT. Looking up the rest from reference TRBV11-2 and TRBJ2-3 gives the full variable domain: EAGVAQSPRYKIIEKRQSVAFWCNPISGHATLYWYQQILGQGPKLLIQFQNNGVVDDSQLPKDRFSAERLKGVDSTLKIQPAKLEDSAVYLCASSSASNRDTQYFGPGTRLTVL.

This clone was observed once. This chain uses TRBV5-6 with TRBJ2-7; D perhaps matches TRBD2 (5 bases). This CDR3 has 13 amino acids. Germline-derived CDR1 and CDR2 are SGHDT and YYEEEE. Trimming took 6 bases from V and 7 from J, leaving 17 bases between them. The chain's CDR3 is CASTRGSGYEQYF. The CDR3 DNA follows: TGTGCCAGCACCCGCGGGTCCGGGTATGAGCAGTACTTC.

The chain uses TRBV28 and TRBJ1-6; D gene unclear. The V gene lost 8 bases and the J gene lost 0 bases, with 8 bases spanning the gap. The CDR3 is made up of 14 amino acids. The germline V gene encodes CDR1 MDHEN and CDR2 SYDVKM. CDR3 amino acids: CASGESSYNSPLHF. CDR3 nucleotides: TGTGCCAGCGGGGAGAGCTCCTATAATTCACCCCTCCACTTT.

This clone has a single count. The rearrangement joins TRBV12-5 to TRBJ2-3, with TRBD2 identical over 15 bases. The CDR3 has 15 residues. Germline CDR1 reads LGHNT; CDR2 reads FRNRAP. V lost 6 bases to trimming and J lost 5 bases; unmatched junction nucleotides: 3. The CDR3 nucleotides read TGTGCTAGTGGCCTGGGACTAGCGGGAGGAGATACGCAGTATTTT. Its protein is CASGLGLAGGDTQYF.

The rearrangement uses TRBV30 and TRBJ2-5, with D unresolved. The germline gives CDR1 GTSNPN, CDR2 SVGIG (reference sequence). This CDR3 region has 15 residues. Between the trimmed V and J ends, which lost 0 bases and 2 bases, there was a span of 13 bases. CDR3 in amino acids: CAWSVLAGYQETQYF. The DNA of the CDR3 is TGTGCCTGGAGTGTACTTGCAGGATATCAAGAGACCCAGTACTTC.

The rearrangement joins TRBV28 to TRBJ2-4; TRBD2 matches at 11 bases. This CDR3 comprises 18 residues. From germline, CDR1 is MDHEN and CDR2 SYDVKM. V trimming: 4 bases; J trimming: 7 bases; junction bases outside the gene matches: 15. In nucleotides, the CDR3 is TGTGCCAGCAGTTCCATTCCCTTTAGCGGGAGGGCCGGGAACATTCAGTACTTC. Encoded protein: CASSSIPFSGRAGNIQYF.

The chain joins TRBV5-6 to TRBJ1-2, with D perhaps TRBD1 (5 bases). V was clipped by 3 bases and J by 7 bases, with 16 bases between them. This CDR3 spans 14 amino acids. Germline V gene data show CDR1 as SGHDT and CDR2 as YYEEEE. CDR3 sequence reads: CASSWLTGGGGYTF. CDR3 bases: TGTGCCAGCAGCTGGCTGACGGGGGGAGGTGGCTACACCTTC. Full variable domain (outside the CDR3, taken from reference TRBV5-6 and TRBJ1-2): DAGVTQSPTHLIKTRGQQVTLRCSPKSGHDTVSWYQQALGQGPQFIFQYYEEEERQRGNFPDRFSGHQFPNYSSELNVNALLLGDSALYLCASSWLTGGGGYTFGSGTRLTVV.

The chain is built from TRBV7-3 and TRBJ2-2; 9 bases agree with TRBD1. V was clipped by 6 bases and J by 8 bases; unmatched bases: 7. The germline V gene has CDR1 SGHTA and CDR2 FQGTGA. The CDR3 is made up of 14 amino acids. CDR3 DNA: TGTGCCAGCAGGGGAACAGGGGGCTCTGGGGAGCTGTTTTTT. The encoded protein is CASRGTGGSGELFF. The full variable domain, rest sourced from reference TRBV7-3 and TRBJ2-2, is GAGVSQTPSNKVTEKGKYVELRCDPISGHTALYWYRQSLGQGPEFLIYFQGTGAADDSGLPNDRFFAVRPEGSVSTLKIQRTERGDSAVYLCASRGTGGSGELFFGEGSRLTVL.

V and J are TRBV6-5 and TRBJ1-1, with D perhaps matching TRBD1 (5 bases). V lost 2 bases and J 2 bases, leaving 15 bases between the germline ends. Germline-derived CDR1 and CDR2 are MNHEY and SVGAGI. The CDR3 spans 16 residues. The CDR3 region is CASSYRPGGSNTEAFF. As DNA, the CDR3 is TGTGCCAGCAGTTACCGCCCGGGGGGATCCAACACTGAAGCTTTCTTT.

The V gene is TRBV7-9, the J gene TRBJ1-5, with D unclear. This CDR3 has 15 amino acids. Germline loops: CDR1 SEHNR, CDR2 FQNEAQ (reference sequence). V lost 4 bases and J 8 bases, leaving 18 bases between the germline ends. In DNA form, the CDR3 reads TGTGCCAGCAGCTCCAGTAGAGACCCTGGAGAGCCCCAGCATTTT. Protein sequence: CASSSSRDPGEPQHF.

The genes are TRBV7-9 and TRBJ2-7; TRBD2 is a possible D gene (5 bases). From germline, CDR1 is SEHNR and CDR2 FQNEAQ (reference sequence). V was pared by 8 bases and J by 2 bases, with 13 bases between. The CDR3 totals 13 residues. The CDR3 is CASAERNAYEQYF. The CDR3 nucleotides read TGTGCCAGCGCGGAGCGGAATGCCTACGAGCAGTACTTC.

The rearrangement uses TRBV5-1 and TRBJ1-3; 10 bases line up with TRBD1. The V segment lost 4 bases and the J segment 3 bases; nucleotides outside the gene matches: 7. From germline, CDR1 is SGHRS and CDR2 YFSETQ. The CDR3 totals 16 residues. Here the CDR3 DNA reads TGCGCCAGCAGCCAACAGACAGGGGGCGATGGAAACACCATATATTTT. This encodes CASSQQTGGDGNTIYF.